The 20 T cell receptor beta chains reported below all come from one sample, sequenced in a study of human CD8 memory T cell subsets. The authors made TCR beta libraries using UMI-labeled 5' RACE. TCRdb re-analyzed the 5' RACE reads; it lists each CDR3 protein once, without DNA. The table for this sample gives 19,000 or so distinct CDR3 sequences. The sequenced sample was CD8+ stem-like memory T cells (TSCM and TCM) sorted from PBMCs. Sample subset: stem-like memory CD8 T cells (TSTEM), CCR7+ PD-1- TIGIT-. These receptors were obtained from a human donor in good health.

This chain uses TRBV24-1 with TRBJ1-5; the TRBD1 assignment by TCRdb is unverifiable without DNA. CDR3 length equals 15 residues. The V gene's germline CDR1 is KGHDR and CDR2 SFDVKD. This chain's CDR3 is CATSDGTPSNQPQHF.

This clonotype is medium-sized by frequency. The V gene is TRBV12-3 or TRBV12-4, the J gene TRBJ2-1; TCRdb gives TRBD1 as the D gene, but with no DNA this cannot be confirmed. This CDR3 contains 14 residues. CDR3 protein: CASSSGQGYNEQFF.

The rearrangement uses TRBV21-1 and TRBJ2-7; the TCRdb D gene call, TRBD2, has no DNA to confirm it. TRBV21-1 has pseudogene status. This CDR3 contains 15 residues. CDR3 residues: CASSKVPSGSYEQYF.

According to its frequency, this clonotype is medium-sized. The chain carries TRBV28 and TRBJ2-7; TCRdb names TRBD2, which stays unverified in the absence of DNA. This CDR3 contains 14 residues. Germline V gene lookup returns CDR1 MDHEN and CDR2 SYDVKM. The CDR3 protein is CASSPIVGGGEQYF.

This CDR3 reads CASSLFRPGRAYEQYF. The rearrangement uses TRBV5-1 and TRBJ2-7. This CDR3 has 16 amino acids. Germline values: CDR1 SGHRS, CDR2 YFSETQ.

The genes are TRBV20-1 and TRBJ1-2; there is no DNA to check the TCRdb D call of TRBD1. CDR3 length: 16 amino acids. The germline V gene encodes CDR1 DFQATT and CDR2 SNEGSKA (reference sequence). This chain's CDR3 is CSALDRGGSTNYGYTF.

The rearrangement joins TRBV6-6 to TRBJ1-1; TCRdb's D call, TRBD1, is unchecked because there is no DNA. Germline assignment: CDR1 MNHNY and CDR2 SVGAGI (reference sequence). CDR3 size: 14 residues. CDR3 sequence: CASSLYQGDNEAFF.

This chain's CDR3 is CSARDMGASANYGYTF. The chain carries TRBV20-1 and TRBJ1-2. In germline, CDR1 is DFQATT, CDR2 SNEGSKA (reference sequence). The CDR3 runs to 16 residues.

The genes are TRBV7-9 and TRBJ2-3; without DNA, the TCRdb call of TRBD2 cannot be checked. The CDR3 runs 14 residues. From germline, CDR1 is SEHNR and CDR2 FQNEAQ (reference sequence). The CDR3 loop is CASSPPRPTDTQYF.

This clonotype is classed as medium-sized (0.01 to 0.1%) by frequency. The J gene is TRBJ2-1, the V gene TRBV28; the TRBD2 assignment by TCRdb is unverifiable without DNA. Germline CDR1 is MDHEN and CDR2 is SYDVKM. CDR3 size: 18 residues. CDR3 sequence: CASSFPIEREGLRDEQFF.

The chain carries TRBV20-1 and TRBJ2-7; with no DNA, the TCRdb D assignment of TRBD1 cannot be verified. The CDR3 contains 15 residues. Germline-derived CDR1 and CDR2 are DFQATT and SNEGSKA (reference sequence). CDR3 amino acids: CSARAPQEITYEQYF.

This rearrangement joins TRBV7-3 to TRBJ2-4; without DNA, the TCRdb call of TRBD2 cannot be checked. This CDR3 region has 16 residues. Germline-derived CDR1 and CDR2 are SGHTA and FQGTGA. The CDR3 region is CASSLTGSGRQDIQYF. Based on the CDR3 plus reference TRBV7-3 and TRBJ2-4, the full variable domain is GAGVSQTPSNKVTEKGKYVELRCDPISGHTALYWYRQSLGQGPEFLIYFQGTGAADDSGLPNDRFFAVRPEGSVSTLKIQRTERGDSAVYLCASSLTGSGRQDIQYFGAGTRLSVL.

This chain connects TRBV6-2 or TRBV6-3 to TRBJ2-7; TCRdb picks TRBD2, but there is no DNA to check that call. The CDR3 runs 15 residues. From germline, CDR1 is MNHEY and CDR2 SVGEGT. CDR3 region: CASITGRVGDYEQYF.

The CDR3 spells CASSSSTGTDTQYF. The V call is TRBV7-8, the J call TRBJ2-3; the D gene TCRdb calls, TRBD1, cannot be checked with no DNA. The CDR3 totals 14 residues. The germline CDR1 and CDR2 sequences are SGHVS and FQNEAQ. Full variable domain (rest looked up from reference TRBV7-8 and TRBJ2-3): GAGVSQSPRYKVAKRGQDVALRCDPISGHVSLFWYQQALGQGPEFLTYFQNEAQLDKSGLPSDRFFAERPEGSVSTLKIQRTQQEDSAVYLCASSSSTGTDTQYFGPGTRLTVL.

The V gene is TRBV11-2, the J gene TRBJ2-7; the D call from TCRdb, TRBD2, cannot be confirmed without DNA. Germline V gene data show CDR1 as SGHAT and CDR2 as FQNNGV. CDR3 length equals 15 residues. Here the CDR3 reads CASSLLISGIYEQYF.

This chain links TRBV20-1 with TRBJ1-2. From germline, CDR1 is DFQATT and CDR2 SNEGSKA (reference sequence). The CDR3 sequence is 11 residues long. CDR3 residues: CSVGPYYGYTF.

This CDR3 is CASSEPKARQGAYEQYF. V and J are TRBV4-3 and TRBJ2-7; TCRdb lists TRBD1, though no DNA is available to test this call. Germline V lookup: CDR1 LGHNA, CDR2 YSLEER. The CDR3 sequence is 17 residues long.

The J gene is TRBJ2-7, the V gene TRBV7-9; the TCRdb D gene call, TRBD1, has no DNA to confirm it. The CDR3 has 16 amino acids. Germline V CDR1 and CDR2: SEHNR, FQNEAQ (reference sequence). The CDR3 loop reads CASSPVGTGGAEEQYF.

The chain joins TRBV6-5 to TRBJ2-7; with no DNA, the TCRdb D assignment of TRBD1 cannot be verified. Germline CDR1 reads MNHEY; CDR2 reads SVGAGI. The CDR3 sequence is 14 residues long. The CDR3 is CASSYFQGGNEQYF.

Its frequency marks this clonotype as medium-sized. V gene TRBV6-1 combines with J gene TRBJ1-5; absent DNA, TCRdb's TRBD1 call cannot be checked. The CDR3 has 16 amino acids. Germline lookup yields CDR1 MNHNS and CDR2 SASEGT. This CDR3 is CASSEVRGTFGKPQHF.